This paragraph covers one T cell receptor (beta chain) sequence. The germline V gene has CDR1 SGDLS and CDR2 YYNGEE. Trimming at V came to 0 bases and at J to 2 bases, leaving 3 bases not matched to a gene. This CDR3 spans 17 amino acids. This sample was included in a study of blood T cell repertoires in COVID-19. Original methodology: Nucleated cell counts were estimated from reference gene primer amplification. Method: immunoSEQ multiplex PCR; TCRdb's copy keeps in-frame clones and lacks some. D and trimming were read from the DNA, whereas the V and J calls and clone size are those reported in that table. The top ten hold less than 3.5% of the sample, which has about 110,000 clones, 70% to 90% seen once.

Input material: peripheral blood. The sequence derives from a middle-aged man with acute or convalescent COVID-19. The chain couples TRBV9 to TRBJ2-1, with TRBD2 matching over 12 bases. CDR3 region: CASSVGSSGGAYNEQFF. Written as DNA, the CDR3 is TGTGCCAGCAGCGTAGGCTCTAGCGGGGGGGCCTACAATGAGCAGTTCTTC.